This T cell receptor (beta chain) was profiled in a study of CD8 T cells in ankylosing spondylitis. Regarding the study as a whole: For ankylosing spondylitis blood, a TCR beta motif of about 8 highly homologous variants appeared characteristic.

Unmatched junction bases numbered 1, after V lost 4 bases and J lost 3 bases. The CDR3 has 12 amino acids. From germline, CDR1 is SQVTM and CDR2 ANQGSEA. This clonotype occurred many times. The antigen is not known. In TCRdb, the 5' RACE reads were re-called with MiXCR into one record per CDR3 protein. The sample has some 800,000 distinct CDR3 sequences; approximately 12% are singletons. The source of this sequence is a male donor with ankylosing spondylitis. Input material: blood, either unsorted or a sorted T cell fraction (not recorded which). The V gene is TRBV29-1, the J gene TRBJ2-3; 7 bases line up with TRBD1. In nucleotides, the CDR3 is TGCAGCGTTGTGGACAGGACAGATACGCAGTATTTT. This encodes CSVVDRTDTQYF.